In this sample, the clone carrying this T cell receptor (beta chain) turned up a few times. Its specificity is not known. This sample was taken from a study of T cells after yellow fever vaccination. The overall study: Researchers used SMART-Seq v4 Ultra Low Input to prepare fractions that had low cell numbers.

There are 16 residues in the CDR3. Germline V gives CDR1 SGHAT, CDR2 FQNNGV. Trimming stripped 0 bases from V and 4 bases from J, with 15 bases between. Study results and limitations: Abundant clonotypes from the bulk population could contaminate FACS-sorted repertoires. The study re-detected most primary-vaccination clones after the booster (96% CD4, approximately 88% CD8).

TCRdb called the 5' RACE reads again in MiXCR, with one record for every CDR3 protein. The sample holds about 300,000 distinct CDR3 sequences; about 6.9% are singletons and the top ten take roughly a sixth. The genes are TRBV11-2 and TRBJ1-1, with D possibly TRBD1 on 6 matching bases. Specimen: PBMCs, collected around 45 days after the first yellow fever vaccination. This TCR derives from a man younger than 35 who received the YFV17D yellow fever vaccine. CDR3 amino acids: CASSLEPGGQGTEAFF. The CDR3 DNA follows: TGTGCCAGCAGCTTAGAACCCGGGGGCCAGGGCACTGAAGCTTTCTTT.